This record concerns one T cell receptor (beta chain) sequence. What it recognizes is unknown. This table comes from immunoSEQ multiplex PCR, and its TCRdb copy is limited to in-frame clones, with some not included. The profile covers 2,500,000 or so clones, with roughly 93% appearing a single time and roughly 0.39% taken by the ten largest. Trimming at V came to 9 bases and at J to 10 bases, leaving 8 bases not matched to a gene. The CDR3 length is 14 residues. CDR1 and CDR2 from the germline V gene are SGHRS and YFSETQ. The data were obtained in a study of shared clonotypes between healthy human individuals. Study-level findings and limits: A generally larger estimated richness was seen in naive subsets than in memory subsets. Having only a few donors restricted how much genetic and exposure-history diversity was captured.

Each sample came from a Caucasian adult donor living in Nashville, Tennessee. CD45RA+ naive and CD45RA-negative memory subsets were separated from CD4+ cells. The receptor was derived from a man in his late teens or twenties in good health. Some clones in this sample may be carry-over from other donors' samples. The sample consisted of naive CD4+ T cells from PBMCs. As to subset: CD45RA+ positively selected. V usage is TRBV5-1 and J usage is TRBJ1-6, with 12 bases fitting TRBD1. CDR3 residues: CATRTGTGGSPLHF. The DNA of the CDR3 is TGCGCCACCCGAACCGGGACAGGGGGCTCACCCCTCCACTTT.